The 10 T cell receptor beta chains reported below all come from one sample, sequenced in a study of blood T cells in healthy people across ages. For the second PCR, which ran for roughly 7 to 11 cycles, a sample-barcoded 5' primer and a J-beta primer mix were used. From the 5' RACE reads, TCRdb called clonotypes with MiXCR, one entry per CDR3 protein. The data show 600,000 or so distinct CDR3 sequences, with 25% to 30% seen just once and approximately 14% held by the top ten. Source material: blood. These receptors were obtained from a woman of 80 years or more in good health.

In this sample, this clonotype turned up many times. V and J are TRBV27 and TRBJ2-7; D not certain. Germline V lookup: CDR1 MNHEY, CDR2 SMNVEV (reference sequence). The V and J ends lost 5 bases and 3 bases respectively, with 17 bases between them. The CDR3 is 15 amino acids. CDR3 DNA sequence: TGTGCCAGCAGTATTCCGGGCCCCCCGGACTACGAGCAGTACTTC. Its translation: CASSIPGPPDYEQYF.

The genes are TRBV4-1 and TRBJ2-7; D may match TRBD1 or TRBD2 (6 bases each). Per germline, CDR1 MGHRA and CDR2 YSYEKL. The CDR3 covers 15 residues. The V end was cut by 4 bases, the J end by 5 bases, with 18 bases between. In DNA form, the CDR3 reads TGCGCCAGCAGCCTGATTGGGGGGCGCGGCGACGAGCAGTACTTC. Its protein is CASSLIGGRGDEQYF.

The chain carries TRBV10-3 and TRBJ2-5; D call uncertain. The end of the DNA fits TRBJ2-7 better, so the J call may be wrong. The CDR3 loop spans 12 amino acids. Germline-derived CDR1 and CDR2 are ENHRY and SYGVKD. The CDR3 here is CAIRPTGYEQYF. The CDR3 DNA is TGTGCCATCAGACCAACCGGCTACGAGCAGTACTTC.

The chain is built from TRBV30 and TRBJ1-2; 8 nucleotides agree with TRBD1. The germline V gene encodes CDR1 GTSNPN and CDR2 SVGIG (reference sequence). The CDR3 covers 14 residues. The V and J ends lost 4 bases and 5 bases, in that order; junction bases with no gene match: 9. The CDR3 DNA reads TGTGCCTGGAAGTCTGGGACAGGAGCTTATGGCTACACCTTC. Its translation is CAWKSGTGAYGYTF.

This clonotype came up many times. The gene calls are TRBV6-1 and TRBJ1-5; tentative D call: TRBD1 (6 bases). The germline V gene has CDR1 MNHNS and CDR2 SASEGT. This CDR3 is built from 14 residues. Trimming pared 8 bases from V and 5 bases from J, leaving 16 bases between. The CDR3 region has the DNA TGTGCCAGCGGGATCCGGGGGCGAGATCAGCCCCAGCATTTT. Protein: CASGIRGRDQPQHF.

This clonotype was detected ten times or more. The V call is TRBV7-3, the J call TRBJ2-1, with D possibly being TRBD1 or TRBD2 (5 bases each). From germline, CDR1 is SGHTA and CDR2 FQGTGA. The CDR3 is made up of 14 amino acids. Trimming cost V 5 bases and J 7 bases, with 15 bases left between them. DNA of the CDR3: TGTGCCAGCAGCGACAAGTCGGGGCCTAATGAGCAGTTCTTC. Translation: CASSDKSGPNEQFF. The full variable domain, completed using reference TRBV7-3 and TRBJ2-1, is GAGVSQTPSNKVTEKGKYVELRCDPISGHTALYWYRQSLGQGPEFLIYFQGTGAADDSGLPNDRFFAVRPEGSVSTLKIQRTERGDSAVYLCASSDKSGPNEQFFGPGTRLTVL.

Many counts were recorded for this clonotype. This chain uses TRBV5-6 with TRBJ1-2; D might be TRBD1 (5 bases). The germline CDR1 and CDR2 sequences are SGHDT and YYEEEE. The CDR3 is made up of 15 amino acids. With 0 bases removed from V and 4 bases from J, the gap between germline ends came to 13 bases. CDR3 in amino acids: CASSLDGRAIYGYTF. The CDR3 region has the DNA TGTGCCAGCAGCTTGGACGGCAGGGCGATCTATGGCTACACCTTC. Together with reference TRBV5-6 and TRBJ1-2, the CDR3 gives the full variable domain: DAGVTQSPTHLIKTRGQQVTLRCSPKSGHDTVSWYQQALGQGPQFIFQYYEEEERQRGNFPDRFSGHQFPNYSSELNVNALLLGDSALYLCASSLDGRAIYGYTFGSGTRLTVV.

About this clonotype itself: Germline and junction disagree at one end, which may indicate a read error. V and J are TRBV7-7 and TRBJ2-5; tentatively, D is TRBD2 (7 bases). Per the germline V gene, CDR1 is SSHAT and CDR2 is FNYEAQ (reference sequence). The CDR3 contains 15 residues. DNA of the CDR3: TGTGCTAGCAGCCCGGGGGGAGGGGGAGTCAAGACCCAGTACTTC. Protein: CASSPGGGGVKTQYF.

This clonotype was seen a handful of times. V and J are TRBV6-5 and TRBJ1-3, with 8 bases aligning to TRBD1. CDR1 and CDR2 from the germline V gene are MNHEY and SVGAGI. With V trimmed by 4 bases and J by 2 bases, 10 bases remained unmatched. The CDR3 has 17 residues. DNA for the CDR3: TGTGCCAGCAGTTCCCGACAGGGGCGGGAGACTGGAAACACCATATATTTT. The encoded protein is CASSSRQGRETGNTIYF.

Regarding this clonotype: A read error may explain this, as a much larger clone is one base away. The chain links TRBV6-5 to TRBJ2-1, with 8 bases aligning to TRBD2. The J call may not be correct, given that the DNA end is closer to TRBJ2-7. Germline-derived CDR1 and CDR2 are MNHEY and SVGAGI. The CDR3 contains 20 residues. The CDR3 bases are TGTGCCAGCAGTTACTCGAGGAATTTCGCGGGGGGTCGCTCCTACAATGAGCAGTACTTC. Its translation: CASSYSRNFAGGRSYNEQYF.